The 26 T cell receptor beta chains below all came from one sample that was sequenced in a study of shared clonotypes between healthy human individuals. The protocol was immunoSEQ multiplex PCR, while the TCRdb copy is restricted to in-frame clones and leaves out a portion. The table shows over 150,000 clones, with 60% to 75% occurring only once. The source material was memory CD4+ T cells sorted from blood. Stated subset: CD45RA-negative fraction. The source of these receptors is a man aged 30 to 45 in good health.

CDR3 DNA sequence: TGTGCCAGCAGTTCATGGAGGGGGGCCCGCACAGATACGCAGTATTTT. Its translation is CASSSWRGARTDTQYF. The chain employs TRBV27 and TRBJ2-3, with D perhaps being TRBD1 or TRBD2 (6 bases each). Germline CDR1 reads MNHEY; CDR2 reads SMNVEV (reference sequence). The V and J ends lost 4 bases and 1 base respectively, with 15 bases between them. The length of the CDR3 is 16 residues.

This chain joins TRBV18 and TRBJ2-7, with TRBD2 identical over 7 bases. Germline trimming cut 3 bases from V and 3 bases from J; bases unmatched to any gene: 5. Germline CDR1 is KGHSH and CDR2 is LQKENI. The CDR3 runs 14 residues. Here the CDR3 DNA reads TGTGCCAGCTCACCCACTAGCGCCAACTACGAGCAGTACTTC. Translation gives CASSPTSANYEQYF.

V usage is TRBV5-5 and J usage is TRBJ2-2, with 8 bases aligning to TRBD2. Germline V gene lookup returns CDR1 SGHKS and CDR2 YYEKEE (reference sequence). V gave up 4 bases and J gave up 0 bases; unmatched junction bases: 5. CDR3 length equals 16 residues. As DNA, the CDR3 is TGTGCCAGCAGCCCACTAGCGGCGGCGAACACCGGGGAGCTGTTTTTT. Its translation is CASSPLAAANTGELFF.

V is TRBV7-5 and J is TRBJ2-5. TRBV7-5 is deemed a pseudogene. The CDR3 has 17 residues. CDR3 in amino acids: CARNPEGGLDDRETQYF. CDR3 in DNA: TGTGCCAGAAACCCCGAGGGGGGCTTAGATGATAGAGAGACCCAGTACTTC.

The CDR3 sequence: CSVEDPSNLDRKNTEAFF. CDR3 in DNA: TGCAGCGTTGAAGATCCGTCTAATCTGGACAGGAAGAACACTGAAGCTTTCTTT. The chain carries TRBV29-1 and TRBJ1-1; 7 bases are a match to TRBD1. The germline gives CDR1 SQVTM, CDR2 ANQGSEA. This CDR3 is 18 amino acids long. Trimming at V came to 0 bases and at J to 1 base, leaving 14 bases not matched to a gene.

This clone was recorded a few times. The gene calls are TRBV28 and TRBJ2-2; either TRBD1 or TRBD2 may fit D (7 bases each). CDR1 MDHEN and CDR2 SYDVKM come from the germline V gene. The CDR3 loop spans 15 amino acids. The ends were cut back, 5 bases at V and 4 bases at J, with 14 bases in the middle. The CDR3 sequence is CASSTSRGGTGELFF. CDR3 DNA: TGTGCCAGCAGTACATCCAGGGGGGGCACCGGGGAGCTGTTTTTT.

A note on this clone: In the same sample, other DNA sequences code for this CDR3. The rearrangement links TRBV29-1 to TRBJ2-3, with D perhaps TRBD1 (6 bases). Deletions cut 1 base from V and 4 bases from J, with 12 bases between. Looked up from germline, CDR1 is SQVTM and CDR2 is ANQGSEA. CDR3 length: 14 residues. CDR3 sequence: CSVEGGKGADTQYF. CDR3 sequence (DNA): TGCAGCGTTGAAGGGGGAAAGGGGGCAGATACGCAGTATTTT.

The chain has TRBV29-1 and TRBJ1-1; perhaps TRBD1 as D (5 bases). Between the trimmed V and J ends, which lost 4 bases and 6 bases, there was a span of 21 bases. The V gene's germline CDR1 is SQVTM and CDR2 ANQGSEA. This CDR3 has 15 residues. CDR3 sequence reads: CSVAPERHGGAEAFF. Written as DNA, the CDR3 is TGCAGCGTTGCCCCCGAGAGACATGGGGGTGCTGAAGCTTTCTTT.

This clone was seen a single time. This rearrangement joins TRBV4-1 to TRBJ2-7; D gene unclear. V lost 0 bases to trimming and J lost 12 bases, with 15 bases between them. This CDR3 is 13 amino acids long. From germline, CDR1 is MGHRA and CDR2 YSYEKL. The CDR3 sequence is CASSQDLAVLVYF. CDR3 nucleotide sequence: TGCGCCAGCAGCCAAGATCTGGCAGTCCTGGTGTACTTC.

The CDR3 nucleotides read TGTGCCAGCAGCCGAGCAGGGGGGATTATCGACGAGCAGTACTTC. Translation gives CASSRAGGIIDEQYF. This chain connects TRBV11-2 to TRBJ2-7; a weak D match, TRBD1 (7 bases). The CDR3 contains 15 residues. Trimming left V 5 bases short and J 5 bases short, with 19 bases between. CDR1 and CDR2 from the germline V gene are SGHAT and FQNNGV.

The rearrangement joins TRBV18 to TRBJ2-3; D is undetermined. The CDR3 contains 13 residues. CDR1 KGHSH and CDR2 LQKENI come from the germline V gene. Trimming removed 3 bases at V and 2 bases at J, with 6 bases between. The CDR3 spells CASSPYDTDTQYF. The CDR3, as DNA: TGTGCCAGCTCACCGTATGACACAGATACGCAGTATTTT.

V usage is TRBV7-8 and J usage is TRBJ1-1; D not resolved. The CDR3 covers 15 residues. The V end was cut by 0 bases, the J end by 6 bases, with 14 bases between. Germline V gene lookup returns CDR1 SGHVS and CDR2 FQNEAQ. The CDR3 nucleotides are TGTGCCAGCAGCTTAGCGCTAAGTTCAGTATCTGAAGCTTTCTTT. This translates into CASSLALSSVSEAFF.

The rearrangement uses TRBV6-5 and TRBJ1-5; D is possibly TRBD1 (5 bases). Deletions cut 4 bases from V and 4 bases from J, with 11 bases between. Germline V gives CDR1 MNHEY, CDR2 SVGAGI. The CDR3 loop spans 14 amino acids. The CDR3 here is CASSLNRFNQPQHF. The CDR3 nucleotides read TGTGCCAGCAGTTTAAACAGGTTTAATCAGCCCCAGCATTTT.

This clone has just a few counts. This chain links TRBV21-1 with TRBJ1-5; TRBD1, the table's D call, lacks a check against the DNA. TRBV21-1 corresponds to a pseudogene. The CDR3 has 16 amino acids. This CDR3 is CASSKGTGQGNQPQHF. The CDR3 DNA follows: TGTGCCAGCAGCAAAGGCACGGGGCAGGGGAATCAGCCCCAGCATTTT.

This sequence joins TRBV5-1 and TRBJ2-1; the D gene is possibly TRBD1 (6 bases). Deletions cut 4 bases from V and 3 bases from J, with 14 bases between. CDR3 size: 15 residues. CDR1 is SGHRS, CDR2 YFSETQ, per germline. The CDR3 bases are TGCGCCAGCAGCGACCAAGGGGGACGCTACAATGAGCAGTTCTTC. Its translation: CASSDQGGRYNEQFF.

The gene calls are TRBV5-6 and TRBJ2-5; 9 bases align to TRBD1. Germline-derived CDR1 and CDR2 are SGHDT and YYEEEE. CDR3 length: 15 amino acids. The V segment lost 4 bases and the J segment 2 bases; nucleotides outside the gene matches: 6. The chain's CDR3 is CASSDVGTGQETQYF. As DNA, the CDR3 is TGTGCCAGCAGCGACGTCGGGACAGGGCAAGAGACCCAGTACTTC.

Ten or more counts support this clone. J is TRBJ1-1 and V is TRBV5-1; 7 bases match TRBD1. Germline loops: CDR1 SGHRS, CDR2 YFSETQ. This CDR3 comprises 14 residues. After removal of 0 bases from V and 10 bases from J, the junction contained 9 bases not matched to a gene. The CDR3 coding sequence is TGCGCCAGCAGCTTGGAGAGAATACCAGGGGGAGCTTTCTTT. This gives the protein CASSLERIPGGAFF.

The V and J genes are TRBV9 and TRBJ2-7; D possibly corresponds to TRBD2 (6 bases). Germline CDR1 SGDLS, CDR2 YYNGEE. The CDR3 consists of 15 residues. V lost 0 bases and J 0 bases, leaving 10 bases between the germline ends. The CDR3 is CASSVDSGASYEQYF. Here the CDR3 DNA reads TGTGCCAGCAGCGTAGATTCGGGAGCCTCCTACGAGCAGTACTTC.

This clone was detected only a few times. The CDR3 bases are TGTGCCAGCAGCTGGGGTCGTACCTGGGAGACCCAGTACTTC. This codes for CASSWGRTWETQYF. The rearrangement joins TRBV5-8 to TRBJ2-5, with D unclear. V dropped 3 bases and J dropped 5 bases, with 14 bases sitting between them. The germline gives CDR1 SGHTS, CDR2 YDEGEE. The CDR3 spans 14 residues.

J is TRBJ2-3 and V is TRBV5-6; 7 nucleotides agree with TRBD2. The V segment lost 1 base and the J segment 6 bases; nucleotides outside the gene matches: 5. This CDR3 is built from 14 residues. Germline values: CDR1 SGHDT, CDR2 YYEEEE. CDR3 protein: CASSLRAGADTQYF. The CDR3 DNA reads TGTGCCAGCAGCTTGAGGGCGGGAGCCGATACGCAGTATTTT. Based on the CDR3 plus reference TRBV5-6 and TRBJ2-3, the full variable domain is DAGVTQSPTHLIKTRGQQVTLRCSPKSGHDTVSWYQQALGQGPQFIFQYYEEEERQRGNFPDRFSGHQFPNYSSELNVNALLLGDSALYLCASSLRAGADTQYFGPGTRLTVL.

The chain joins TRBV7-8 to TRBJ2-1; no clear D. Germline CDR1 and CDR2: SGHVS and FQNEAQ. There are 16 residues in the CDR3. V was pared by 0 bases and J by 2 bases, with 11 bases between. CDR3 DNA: TGTGCCAGCAGCTTAGCCAGGTTTGGCCCCTACAATGAGCAGTTCTTC. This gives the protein CASSLARFGPYNEQFF.

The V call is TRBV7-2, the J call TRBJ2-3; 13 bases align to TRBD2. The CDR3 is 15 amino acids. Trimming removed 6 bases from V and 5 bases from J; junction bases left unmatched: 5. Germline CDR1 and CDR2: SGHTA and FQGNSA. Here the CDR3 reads CASSFGLAGEDTQYF. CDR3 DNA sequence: TGTGCCAGCAGTTTCGGACTAGCGGGAGAAGATACGCAGTATTTT.

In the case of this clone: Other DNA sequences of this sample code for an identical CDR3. The CDR3 spells CASSPREGLDEQFF. The CDR3 bases are TGTGCCAGCAGCCCGCGGGAGGGCCTGGATGAGCAGTTCTTC. The V call is TRBV14, the J call TRBJ2-1; 9 bases align to TRBD2. Germline loops: CDR1 SGHDN, CDR2 FVKESK. Trimming cost V 4 bases and J 8 bases; bases outside gene matches: 6. The length of the CDR3 is 14 residues.

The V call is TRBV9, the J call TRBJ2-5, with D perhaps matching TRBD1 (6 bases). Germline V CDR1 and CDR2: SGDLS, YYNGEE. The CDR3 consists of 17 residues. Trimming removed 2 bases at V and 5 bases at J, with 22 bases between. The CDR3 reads CASSVSPGWGTMETQYF. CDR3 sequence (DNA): TGTGCCAGCAGCGTTTCCCCTGGTTGGGGGACAATGGAGACCCAGTACTTC.

As DNA, the CDR3 is TGTGCCAGCAGCGTTTCCCGGGATCGCAATCAGCCCCAGCATTTT. Translated: CASSVSRDRNQPQHF. V gene TRBV6-5 combines with J gene TRBJ1-5; D is unresolved. The CDR3 extends over 15 amino acids. Trimming stripped 6 bases from V and 2 bases from J, with 14 bases between. Germline V gene sequence: CDR1 MNHEY, CDR2 SVGAGI.

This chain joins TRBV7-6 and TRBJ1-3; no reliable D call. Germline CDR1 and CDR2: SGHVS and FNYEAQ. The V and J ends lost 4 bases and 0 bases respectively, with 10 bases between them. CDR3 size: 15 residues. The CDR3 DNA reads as TGTGCCAGCAGCTCGACTCGATCCTCTGGAAACACCATATATTTT. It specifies CASSSTRSSGNTIYF.